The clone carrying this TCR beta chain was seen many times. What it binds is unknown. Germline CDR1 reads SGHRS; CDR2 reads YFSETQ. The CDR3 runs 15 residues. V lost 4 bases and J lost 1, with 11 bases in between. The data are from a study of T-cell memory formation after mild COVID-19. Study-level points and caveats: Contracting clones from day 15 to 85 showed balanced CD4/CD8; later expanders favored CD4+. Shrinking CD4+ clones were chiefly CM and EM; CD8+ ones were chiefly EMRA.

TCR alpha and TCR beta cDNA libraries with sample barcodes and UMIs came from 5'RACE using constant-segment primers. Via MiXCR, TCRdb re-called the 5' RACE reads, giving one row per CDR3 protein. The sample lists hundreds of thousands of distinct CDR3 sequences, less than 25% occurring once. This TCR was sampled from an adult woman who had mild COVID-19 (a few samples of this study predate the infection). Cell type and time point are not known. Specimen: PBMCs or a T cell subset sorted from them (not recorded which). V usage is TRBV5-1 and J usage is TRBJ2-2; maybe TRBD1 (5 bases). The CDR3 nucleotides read TGCGCCAGCAGCGGCAGGGCCGGGAACACCGGGGAGCTGTTTTTT. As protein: CASSGRAGNTGELFF.